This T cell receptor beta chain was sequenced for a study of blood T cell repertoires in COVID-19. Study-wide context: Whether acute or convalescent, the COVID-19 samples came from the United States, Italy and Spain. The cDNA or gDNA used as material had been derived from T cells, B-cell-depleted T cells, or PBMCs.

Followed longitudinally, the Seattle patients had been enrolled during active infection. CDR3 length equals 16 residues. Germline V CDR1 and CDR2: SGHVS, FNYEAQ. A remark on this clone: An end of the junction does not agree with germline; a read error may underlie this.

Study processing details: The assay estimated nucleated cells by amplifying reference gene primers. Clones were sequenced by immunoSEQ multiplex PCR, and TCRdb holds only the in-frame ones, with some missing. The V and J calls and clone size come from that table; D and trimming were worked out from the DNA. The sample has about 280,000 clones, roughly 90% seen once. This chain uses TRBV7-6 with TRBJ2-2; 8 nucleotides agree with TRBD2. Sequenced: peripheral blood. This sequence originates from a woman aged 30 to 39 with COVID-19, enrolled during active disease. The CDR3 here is CASSPRGSGNAGELFF. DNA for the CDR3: TGTGCCAGCAGCCCTCGGGGTAGCGGGAACGCCGGGGAGCTGTTTTTT.